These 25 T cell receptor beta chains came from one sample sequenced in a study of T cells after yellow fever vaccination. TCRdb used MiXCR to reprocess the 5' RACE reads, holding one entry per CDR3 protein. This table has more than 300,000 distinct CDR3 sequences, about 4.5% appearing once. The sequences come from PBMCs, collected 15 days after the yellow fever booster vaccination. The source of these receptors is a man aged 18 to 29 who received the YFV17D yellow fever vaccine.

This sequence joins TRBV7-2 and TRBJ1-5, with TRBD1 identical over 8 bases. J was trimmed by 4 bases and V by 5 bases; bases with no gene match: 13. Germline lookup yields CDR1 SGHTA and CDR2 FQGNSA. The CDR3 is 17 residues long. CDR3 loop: CASSLGQGLRANQPQHF. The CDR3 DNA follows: TGTGCCAGCAGCCTAGGACAGGGATTGAGGGCTAATCAGCCCCAGCATTTT.

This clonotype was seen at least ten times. CDR3 nucleotides: TGTGCCACCAGCAGAGGGGCGGCCGGGGTTGCCCTTGGCTACACCTTC. It encodes CATSRGAAGVALGYTF. The chain combines TRBV15 with TRBJ1-2; D is unclear. Between the trimmed V and J ends, which lost 1 base and 7 bases, there was a span of 19 bases. The CDR3 has 16 amino acids. Germline assignment: CDR1 LNHNV and CDR2 YYDKDF (reference sequence).

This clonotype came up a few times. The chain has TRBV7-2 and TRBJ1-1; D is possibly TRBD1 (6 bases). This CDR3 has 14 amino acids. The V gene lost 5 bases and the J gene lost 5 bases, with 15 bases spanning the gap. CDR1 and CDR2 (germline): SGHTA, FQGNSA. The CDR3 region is CASSLDRTNTEAFF. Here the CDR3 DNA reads TGTGCCAGCAGCCTCGACAGGACCAATACTGAAGCTTTCTTT.

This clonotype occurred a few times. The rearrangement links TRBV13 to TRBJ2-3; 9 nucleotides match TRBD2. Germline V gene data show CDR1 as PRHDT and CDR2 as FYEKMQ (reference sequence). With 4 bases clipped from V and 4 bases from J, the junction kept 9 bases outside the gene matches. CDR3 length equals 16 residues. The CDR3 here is CASSSPGAGGPDTQYF. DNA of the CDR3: TGTGCCAGCAGCTCCCCGGGAGCGGGGGGTCCAGATACGCAGTATTTT.

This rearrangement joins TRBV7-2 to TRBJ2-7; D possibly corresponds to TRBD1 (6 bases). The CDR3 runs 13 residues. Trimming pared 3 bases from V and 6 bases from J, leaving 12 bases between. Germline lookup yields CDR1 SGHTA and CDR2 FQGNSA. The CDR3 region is CASSLAQGAEQYF. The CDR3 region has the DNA TGTGCCAGCAGCTTGGCACAGGGAGCCGAGCAGTACTTC.

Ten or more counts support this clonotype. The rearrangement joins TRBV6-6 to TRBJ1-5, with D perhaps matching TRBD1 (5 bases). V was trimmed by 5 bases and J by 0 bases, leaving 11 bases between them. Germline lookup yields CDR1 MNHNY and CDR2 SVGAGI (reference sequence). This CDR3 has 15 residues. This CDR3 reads CASSRGRDSNQPQHF. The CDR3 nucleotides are TGTGCCAGCAGTCGGGGACGGGATAGCAATCAGCCCCAGCATTTT.

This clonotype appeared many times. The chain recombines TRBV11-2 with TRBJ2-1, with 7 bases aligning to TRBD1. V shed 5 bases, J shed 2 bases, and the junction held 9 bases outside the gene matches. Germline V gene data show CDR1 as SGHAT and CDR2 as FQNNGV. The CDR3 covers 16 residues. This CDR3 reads CASSLLQGSTYNEQFF. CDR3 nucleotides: TGTGCCAGCAGCCTGCTACAGGGGAGCACCTACAATGAGCAGTTCTTC. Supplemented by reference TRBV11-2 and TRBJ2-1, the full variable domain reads EAGVAQSPRYKIIEKRQSVAFWCNPISGHATLYWYQQILGQGPKLLIQFQNNGVVDDSQLPKDRFSAERLKGVDSTLKIQPAKLEDSAVYLCASSLLQGSTYNEQFFGPGTRLTVL.

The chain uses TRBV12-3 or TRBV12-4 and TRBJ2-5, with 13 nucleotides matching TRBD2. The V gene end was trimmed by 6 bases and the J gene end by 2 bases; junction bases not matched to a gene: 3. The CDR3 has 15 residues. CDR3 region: CASSTTSGGQETQYF. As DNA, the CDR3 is TGTGCCAGCAGCACGACTAGCGGGGGGCAAGAGACCCAGTACTTC.

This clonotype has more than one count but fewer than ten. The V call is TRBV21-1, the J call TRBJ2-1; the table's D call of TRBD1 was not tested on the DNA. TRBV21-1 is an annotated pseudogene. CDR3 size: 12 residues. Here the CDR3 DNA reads TGTGCCAGCAGCCACCGGGACAGCGAGCAGTTCTTC. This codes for CASSHRDSEQFF.

The CDR3 DNA follows: TGTGCCAGCAGCCCTCGAGAGGGGACCCATGAAAAACTGTTTTTT. The encoded protein is CASSPREGTHEKLFF. This chain connects TRBV25-1 to TRBJ1-4; the D gene is possibly TRBD1 (5 bases). Germline CDR1 is MGHDK and CDR2 is SYGVNS. This CDR3 region has 15 residues. V lost 6 bases and J 6 bases, leaving 17 bases between the germline ends.

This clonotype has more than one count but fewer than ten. CDR3 protein: CASSQRPDRGGLTAYNEQFF. In DNA, the CDR3 is TGCGCCAGCAGCCAAAGGCCAGATAGGGGGGGACTTACGGCCTACAATGAGCAGTTCTTC. J is TRBJ2-1 and V is TRBV4-3; D possibly corresponds to TRBD2 (7 bases). Per germline, CDR1 LGHNA and CDR2 YSLEER. Trimming stripped 2 bases from V and 2 bases from J, with 25 bases between. This CDR3 is 20 amino acids long.

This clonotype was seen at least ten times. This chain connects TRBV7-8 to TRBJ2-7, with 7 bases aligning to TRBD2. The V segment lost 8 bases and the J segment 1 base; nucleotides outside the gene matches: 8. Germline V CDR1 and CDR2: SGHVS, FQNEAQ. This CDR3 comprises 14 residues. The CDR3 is CASGRGSGSYEQYF. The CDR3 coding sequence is TGTGCCAGCGGGAGGGGCAGCGGGTCCTACGAGCAGTACTTC.

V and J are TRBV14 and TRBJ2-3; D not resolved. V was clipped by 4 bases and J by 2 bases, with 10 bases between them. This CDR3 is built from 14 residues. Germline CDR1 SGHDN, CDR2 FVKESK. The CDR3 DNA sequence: TGTGCCAGCAGCCCGGTGGGCGTCACAGATACGCAGTATTTT. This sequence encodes CASSPVGVTDTQYF.

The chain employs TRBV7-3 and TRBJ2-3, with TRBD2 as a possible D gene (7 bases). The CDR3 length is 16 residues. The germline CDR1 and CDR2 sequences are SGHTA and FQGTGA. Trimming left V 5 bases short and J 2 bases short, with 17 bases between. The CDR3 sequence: CASSTGGRGITDTQYF. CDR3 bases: TGTGCCAGCAGCACTGGGGGGCGGGGGATCACAGATACGCAGTATTTT. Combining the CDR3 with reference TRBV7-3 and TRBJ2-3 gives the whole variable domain GAGVSQTPSNKVTEKGKYVELRCDPISGHTALYWYRQSLGQGPEFLIYFQGTGAADDSGLPNDRFFAVRPEGSVSTLKIQRTERGDSAVYLCASSTGGRGITDTQYFGPGTRLTVL.

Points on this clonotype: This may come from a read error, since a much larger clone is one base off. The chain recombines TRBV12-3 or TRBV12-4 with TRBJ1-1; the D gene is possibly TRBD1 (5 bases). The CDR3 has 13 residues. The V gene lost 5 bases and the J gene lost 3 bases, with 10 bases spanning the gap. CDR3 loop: CASSPTVYTEAFF. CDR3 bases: TGTGCCAGCAGTCCGACAGTGTACACTGAAGCTTTCTTT.

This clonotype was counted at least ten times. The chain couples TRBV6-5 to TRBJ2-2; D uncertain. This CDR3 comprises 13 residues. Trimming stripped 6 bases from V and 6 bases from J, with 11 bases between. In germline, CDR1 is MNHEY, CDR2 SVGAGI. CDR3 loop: CASSLGSPGELFF. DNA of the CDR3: TGTGCCAGCAGCCTTGGCTCGCCCGGGGAGCTGTTTTTT.

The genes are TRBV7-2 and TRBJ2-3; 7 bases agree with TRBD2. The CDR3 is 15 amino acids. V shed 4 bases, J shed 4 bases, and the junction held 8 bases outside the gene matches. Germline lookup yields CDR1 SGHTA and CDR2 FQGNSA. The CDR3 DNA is TGTGCCAGCAGCTGGAGCGGGGACCGAGCAGATACGCAGTATTTT. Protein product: CASSWSGDRADTQYF.

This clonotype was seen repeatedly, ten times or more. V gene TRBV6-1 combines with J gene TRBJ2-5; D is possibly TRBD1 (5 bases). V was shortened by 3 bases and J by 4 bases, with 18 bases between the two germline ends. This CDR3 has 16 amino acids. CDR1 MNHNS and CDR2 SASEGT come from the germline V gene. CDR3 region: CASSDFPGKMRETQYF. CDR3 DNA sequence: TGTGCCAGCAGTGATTTTCCAGGGAAGATGCGAGAGACCCAGTACTTC.

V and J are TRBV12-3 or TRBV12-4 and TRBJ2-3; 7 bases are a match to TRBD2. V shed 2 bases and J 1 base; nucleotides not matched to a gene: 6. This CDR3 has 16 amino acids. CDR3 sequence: CASSLYTAGGTDTQYF. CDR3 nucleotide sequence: TGTGCCAGCAGTTTATATACTGCGGGGGGCACAGATACGCAGTATTTT.

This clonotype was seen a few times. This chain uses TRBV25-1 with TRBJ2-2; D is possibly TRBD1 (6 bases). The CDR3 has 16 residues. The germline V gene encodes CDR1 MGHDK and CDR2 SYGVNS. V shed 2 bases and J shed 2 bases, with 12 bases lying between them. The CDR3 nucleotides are TGTGCCAGCAGTGAAAGGGGGACCGCTAACACCGGGGAGCTGTTTTTT. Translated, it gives CASSERGTANTGELFF.

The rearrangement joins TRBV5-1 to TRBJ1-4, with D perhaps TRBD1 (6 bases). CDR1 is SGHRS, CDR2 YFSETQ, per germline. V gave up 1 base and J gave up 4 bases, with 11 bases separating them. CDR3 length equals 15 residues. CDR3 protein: CASSLMRGVNEKLFF. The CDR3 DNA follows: TGCGCCAGCAGCTTGATGAGGGGGGTTAATGAAAAACTGTTTTTT.

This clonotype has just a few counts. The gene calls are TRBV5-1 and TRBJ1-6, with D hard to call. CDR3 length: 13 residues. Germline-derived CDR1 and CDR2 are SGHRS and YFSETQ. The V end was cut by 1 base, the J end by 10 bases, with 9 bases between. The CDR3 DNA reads TGCGCCAGCAGCTTGTCGGAACTGTCACCCCTCCACTTT. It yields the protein CASSLSELSPLHF.

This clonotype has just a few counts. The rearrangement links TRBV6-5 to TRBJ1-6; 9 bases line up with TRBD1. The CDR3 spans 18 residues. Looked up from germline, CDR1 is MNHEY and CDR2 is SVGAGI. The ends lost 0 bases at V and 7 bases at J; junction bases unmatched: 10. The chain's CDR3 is CASSYSSGQGFGNSPLHF. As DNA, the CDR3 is TGTGCCAGCAGTTACTCATCCGGACAGGGGTTTGGCAATTCACCCCTCCACTTT.

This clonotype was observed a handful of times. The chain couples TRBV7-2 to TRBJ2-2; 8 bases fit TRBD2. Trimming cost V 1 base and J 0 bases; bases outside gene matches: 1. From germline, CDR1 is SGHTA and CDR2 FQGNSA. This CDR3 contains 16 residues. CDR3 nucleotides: TGTGCCAGCAGCTTAGGCGGGGGGACGAACACCGGGGAGCTGTTTTTT. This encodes CASSLGGGTNTGELFF.

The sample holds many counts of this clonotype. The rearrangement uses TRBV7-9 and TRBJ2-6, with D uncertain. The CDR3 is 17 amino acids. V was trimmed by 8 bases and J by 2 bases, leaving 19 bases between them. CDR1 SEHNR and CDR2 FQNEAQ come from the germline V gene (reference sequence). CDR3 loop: CASHRASPQTGANVLTF. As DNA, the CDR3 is TGTGCCAGCCACCGGGCCTCTCCGCAAACTGGGGCCAACGTCCTGACTTTC.